This TCR beta chain came from a study of blood T cell repertoires in COVID-19. This clone was recorded once. Authors' analysis steps: How many nucleated cells were present was estimated from reference gene primer amplification. TCRdb's copy holds only in-frame clones and misses some; the assay was immunoSEQ multiplex PCR. That table furnishes V, J and clone size, whereas the DNA furnished D and trimming. The table includes hundreds of thousands of clones, about 89% detected once. V lost 3 bases and J 0 bases, leaving 9 bases between the germline ends. This CDR3 spans 15 amino acids. Germline CDR1 and CDR2: MGHRA and YSYEKL.

This sequence was found in a man aged 55-75 years who had recovered from COVID-19. J is TRBJ1-5 and V is TRBV4-1, with D possibly TRBD1 on 6 matching bases. The sequenced sample consisted of PBMCs or T cells enriched from blood (not recorded which). The CDR3 DNA reads as TGCGCCAGCAGCCAGGACAGTTATAGCAATCAGCCCCAGCATTTT. It yields the protein CASSQDSYSNQPQHF.